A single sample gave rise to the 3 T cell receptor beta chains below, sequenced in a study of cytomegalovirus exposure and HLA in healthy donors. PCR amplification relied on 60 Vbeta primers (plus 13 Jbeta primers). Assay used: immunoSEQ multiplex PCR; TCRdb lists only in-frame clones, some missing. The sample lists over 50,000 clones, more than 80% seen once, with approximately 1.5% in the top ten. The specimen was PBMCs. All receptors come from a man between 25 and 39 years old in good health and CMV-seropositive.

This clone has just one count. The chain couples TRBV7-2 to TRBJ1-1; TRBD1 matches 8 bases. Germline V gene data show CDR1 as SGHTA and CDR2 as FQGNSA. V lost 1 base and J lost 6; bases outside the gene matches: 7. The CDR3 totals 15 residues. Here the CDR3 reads CASSLDPDRGSEAFF. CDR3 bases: TGTGCCAGCAGCTTAGACCCCGACAGGGGCTCTGAAGCTTTCTTT.

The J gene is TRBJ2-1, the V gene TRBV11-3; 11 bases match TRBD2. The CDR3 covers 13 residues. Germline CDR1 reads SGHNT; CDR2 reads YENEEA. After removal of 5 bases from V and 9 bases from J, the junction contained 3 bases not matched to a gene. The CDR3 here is CASSPSGRSEQFF. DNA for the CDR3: TGTGCCAGCAGCCCTAGCGGGAGGTCTGAGCAGTTCTTC.

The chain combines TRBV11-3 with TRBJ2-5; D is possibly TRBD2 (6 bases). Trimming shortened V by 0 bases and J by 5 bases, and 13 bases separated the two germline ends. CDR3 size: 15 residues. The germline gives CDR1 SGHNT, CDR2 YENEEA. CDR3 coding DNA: TGTGCCAGCAGCTTAGAAGTCGGGAGAGGGGAGACCCAGTACTTC. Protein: CASSLEVGRGETQYF.